Listed below are T cell receptor beta chains from one sample, sequenced in a study of identical twins. TCRdb itself ran the 5' RACE reads through MiXCR, one entry per CDR3 protein. The sample comprises approximately 630,000 distinct CDR3 sequences, roughly 6.6% of which are singletons, and 1.6% rests with the top ten. The same data also contributed to another study, on yellow fever vaccine responses in identical twins.

The sample taken for sequencing was PBMCs. The receptors shown here come from a woman under 30 in good health. Both conserved end residues are part of each CDR3. Each record gives: clone size, J gene, D gene, V gene, CDR3 DNA, CDR3 protein. The D gene is left open where the match is weak. Where a row states a size, it is once, few, many or the class of an expanded clone; other rows omit it.

abundance: many
j_gene: TRBJ1-5
d_gene: -
v_gene: TRBV5-5
CDR3nt: TGTGCCAGCAGCTTGGGACAGGATCAGCCCCAGCATTTT
CDR3aa: CASSLGQDQPQHF

abundance: -
j_gene: TRBJ2-7
d_gene: -
v_gene: TRBV29-1
CDR3nt: TGCAGCGTTGATGGAACCCCGAAACCAAGGCCCTACGAGCAGTACTTC
CDR3aa: CSVDGTPKPRPYEQYF

abundance: many
j_gene: TRBJ2-1
d_gene: TRBD2
v_gene: TRBV12-3/TRBV12-4
CDR3nt: TGTGCCAGCAGTACTAGCGGGGGGGCTCATGAGCAGTTCTTC
CDR3aa: CASSTSGGAHEQFF

abundance: -
j_gene: TRBJ2-6
d_gene: -
v_gene: TRBV4-1
CDR3nt: TGCGCCAGCAGCCAAGACAGGGATTCCTTTTCTGGGGCCAACGTCCTGACTTTC
CDR3aa: CASSQDRDSFSGANVLTF

abundance: -
j_gene: TRBJ2-1
d_gene: TRBD2
v_gene: TRBV3-1
CDR3nt: TGTGCCAGCAGCCAAGGAAGCGGGGGGTACAGTGAGCAGTTCTTC
CDR3aa: CASSQGSGGYSEQFF

abundance: few
j_gene: TRBJ2-7
d_gene: -
v_gene: TRBV6-2/TRBV6-3
CDR3nt: TGTGCCACAACCGGGACGCTCACCTACGAGCAGTACTTC
CDR3aa: CATTGTLTYEQYF

abundance: few
j_gene: TRBJ1-1
d_gene: -
v_gene: TRBV3-1
CDR3nt: TGTGCCAGCAGTCCAGGGTGGGCAGGGAACACTGAAGCTTTCTTT
CDR3aa: CASSPGWAGNTEAFF

abundance: few
j_gene: TRBJ2-3
d_gene: -
v_gene: TRBV29-1
CDR3nt: TGCAGCGTTGTAATCCTGGGTGAAGGGGTCCCAGATACGCAGTATTTT
CDR3aa: CSVVILGEGVPDTQYF

abundance: -
j_gene: TRBJ2-3
d_gene: TRBD2
v_gene: TRBV5-1
CDR3nt: TGCGCCAGCAGCGAAACTAGCGGGAGAGTAGATACGCAGTATTTT
CDR3aa: CASSETSGRVDTQYF

abundance: many
j_gene: TRBJ1-1
d_gene: -
v_gene: TRBV6-2/TRBV6-3
CDR3nt: TGTGCCAGCAGTTACTCGAGGGTGAACACTGAAGCTTTCTTT
CDR3aa: CASSYSRVNTEAFF

abundance: -
j_gene: TRBJ2-1
d_gene: TRBD2
v_gene: TRBV6-1
CDR3nt: TGTGCCAGCAGTGGTCGGGCGGGAGGGGGGAATGAGCAGTTCTTC
CDR3aa: CASSGRAGGGNEQFF

abundance: few
j_gene: TRBJ1-5
d_gene: -
v_gene: TRBV28
CDR3nt: TGTGCCAGCACTTCTGGATTTTCGGTTCAGCCCCAGCATTTT
CDR3aa: CASTSGFSVQPQHF

abundance: few
j_gene: TRBJ1-1
d_gene: -
v_gene: TRBV7-9
CDR3nt: TGTGCCAGCAGCGCCTTATCAGTGGGCACTGAAGCTTTCTTT
CDR3aa: CASSALSVGTEAFF

abundance: many
j_gene: TRBJ2-1
d_gene: -
v_gene: TRBV4-2
CDR3nt: TGTGCCAGCAGCCAAGCACCCACTAACGACAATGAGCAGTTCTTC
CDR3aa: CASSQAPTNDNEQFF

abundance: -
j_gene: TRBJ2-7
d_gene: -
v_gene: TRBV7-9
CDR3nt: TGTGCCAGTTCAGGGAACTCCTACGAGCAGTACTTC
CDR3aa: CASSGNSYEQYF

abundance: -
j_gene: TRBJ2-5
d_gene: TRBD2
v_gene: TRBV12-3/TRBV12-4
CDR3nt: TGTGCCAGCACCCAAGTGGGGGGGGAAGAGACCCAGTACTTC
CDR3aa: CASTQVGGEETQYF

abundance: few
j_gene: TRBJ2-3
d_gene: TRBD2
v_gene: TRBV5-1
CDR3nt: TGCGCCAGCAGCTTGGCGAGCGGGGGGGCCGGTACAGATACGCAGTATTTT
CDR3aa: CASSLASGGAGTDTQYF

abundance: few
j_gene: TRBJ2-7
d_gene: TRBD2
v_gene: TRBV20-1
CDR3nt: TGCAGTGCTAGAGTAGGGGGACTAGCGGGGGCCTACGAGCAGTACTTC
CDR3aa: CSARVGGLAGAYEQYF

abundance: many
j_gene: TRBJ2-2
d_gene: TRBD2
v_gene: TRBV28
CDR3nt: TGTGCCAGCAGCCCCGTTTCGGTCGGGGGGTTCGACACCGGGGAGCTGTTTTTT
CDR3aa: CASSPVSVGGFDTGELFF

abundance: -
j_gene: TRBJ2-1
d_gene: -
v_gene: TRBV28
CDR3nt: TGTGCCAGCAGTTTGTCCGGGGGCGGTGAGCAGTTCTTC
CDR3aa: CASSLSGGGEQFF

abundance: few
j_gene: TRBJ1-2
d_gene: -
v_gene: TRBV5-5
CDR3nt: TGTGCCAGCAGCTTGGCCGAGGGAGGGGATGGCTACACCTTC
CDR3aa: CASSLAEGGDGYTF

abundance: many
j_gene: TRBJ2-1
d_gene: -
v_gene: TRBV24-1
CDR3nt: TGTGCCACCAGTGAAACTGGACGCTCCTACAATGAGCAGTTCTTC
CDR3aa: CATSETGRSYNEQFF

abundance: -
j_gene: TRBJ1-4
d_gene: TRBD1
v_gene: TRBV7-9
CDR3nt: TGTGCCAGCAGCCCTAGGGACAGGGGGCGCCTTAATGAAAAACTGTTTTTT
CDR3aa: CASSPRDRGRLNEKLFF

abundance: -
j_gene: TRBJ2-4
d_gene: -
v_gene: TRBV5-1
CDR3nt: TGCGCCAGCAAGCCCCAGGGGCGTGACATTCAGTACTTC
CDR3aa: CASKPQGRDIQYF

abundance: -
j_gene: TRBJ2-3
d_gene: TRBD1
v_gene: TRBV20-1
CDR3nt: TGCAGCCCCGGGACAGGGGACACAGATACGCAGTATTTT
CDR3aa: CSPGTGDTDTQYF

abundance: -
j_gene: TRBJ2-3
d_gene: TRBD2
v_gene: TRBV3-1
CDR3nt: TGTGCCAGCAGCGATAGCGGGTTCGACACAGATACGCAGTATTTT
CDR3aa: CASSDSGFDTDTQYF

abundance: few
j_gene: TRBJ2-1
d_gene: -
v_gene: TRBV10-3
CDR3nt: TGTGCCTTAAGATCGTTCTCCTACAATGAGCAGTTCTTC
CDR3aa: CALRSFSYNEQFF

abundance: few
j_gene: TRBJ2-3
d_gene: TRBD1
v_gene: TRBV6-2/TRBV6-3
CDR3nt: TGTGCCAGCAGTTACGTGACAGGGAGAACCACAGATACGCAGTATTTT
CDR3aa: CASSYVTGRTTDTQYF

abundance: many
j_gene: TRBJ1-3
d_gene: -
v_gene: TRBV20-1
CDR3nt: TGCAGTGCTAGCACAGGGCAGGGCGACACCATATATTTT
CDR3aa: CSASTGQGDTIYF

abundance: few
j_gene: TRBJ2-5
d_gene: -
v_gene: TRBV15
CDR3nt: TGTGCCACCAGCAGAGATATAGGACACTTAGAGACCCAGTACTTC
CDR3aa: CATSRDIGHLETQYF

abundance: -
j_gene: TRBJ1-2
d_gene: -
v_gene: TRBV3-1
CDR3nt: TGTGCCAGCAGCCAAGGAGAGTGCTACACCTTC
CDR3aa: CASSQGECYTF

abundance: many
j_gene: TRBJ2-2
d_gene: -
v_gene: TRBV27
CDR3nt: TGTGCCAGCAGCTCTGTAAACACCGGGGAGCTGTTTTTT
CDR3aa: CASSSVNTGELFF

abundance: few
j_gene: TRBJ2-1
d_gene: TRBD2
v_gene: TRBV19
CDR3nt: TGTGCCAGTAGTTCCCCCTGGACTAGCGGGGGAGCCTACAATGAGCAGTTCTTC
CDR3aa: CASSSPWTSGGAYNEQFF

abundance: many
j_gene: TRBJ2-7
d_gene: -
v_gene: TRBV7-9
CDR3nt: TGTGCCAGCAGTTTACGTGGCTCCTACGAGCAGTACTTC
CDR3aa: CASSLRGSYEQYF

abundance: many
j_gene: TRBJ2-5
d_gene: -
v_gene: TRBV10-3
CDR3nt: TGTGCCATCAGTGAGTCGCGAGCGGGTGGACTAATGTCGGGAGAGACCCAGTACTTC
CDR3aa: CAISESRAGGLMSGETQYF

abundance: -
j_gene: TRBJ2-1
d_gene: -
v_gene: TRBV5-1
CDR3nt: TGCGCCAGCAGCTTGGAATTCCCACCCCCTGGGCGAACTGAGCAGTTCTTC
CDR3aa: CASSLEFPPPGRTEQFF

abundance: -
j_gene: TRBJ1-3
d_gene: -
v_gene: TRBV20-1
CDR3nt: TGCAGTGCTAGACCCGGGCAGGGCTATGGAAACACCATATATTTT
CDR3aa: CSARPGQGYGNTIYF

abundance: -
j_gene: TRBJ2-4
d_gene: TRBD2
v_gene: TRBV3-1
CDR3nt: TGTGCCAGCAGCCAAGAGGGCCTAGCGGGGAAAAACATTCAGTACTTC
CDR3aa: CASSQEGLAGKNIQYF

abundance: -
j_gene: TRBJ2-1
d_gene: -
v_gene: TRBV7-2
CDR3nt: TGTGCCAGCAGCTTTATCTCAGGGTACAATGAGCAGTTCTTC
CDR3aa: CASSFISGYNEQFF

abundance: few
j_gene: TRBJ2-4
d_gene: TRBD2
v_gene: TRBV20-1
CDR3nt: TGCAGTGCTAGAGATCTGGGACTAGCGGGGATCGCTCCCAAAAACATTCAGTACTTC
CDR3aa: CSARDLGLAGIAPKNIQYF

abundance: many
j_gene: TRBJ2-7
d_gene: TRBD1
v_gene: TRBV2
CDR3nt: TGTGCCAGCAGCGGACAGGGGGCTAACTACGAGCAGTACTTC
CDR3aa: CASSGQGANYEQYF

abundance: many
j_gene: TRBJ1-6
d_gene: -
v_gene: TRBV6-5
CDR3nt: TGTGCCAGCAGTTACTCGTGGCTAGATAATTCACCCCTCCACTTT
CDR3aa: CASSYSWLDNSPLHF